Presented here are 30 T cell receptor beta chains from one specimen sequenced in a study of a mutant IDH1 vaccine in newly diagnosed glioma. Sequencing used immunoSEQ multiplex PCR; TCRdb keeps in-frame clones, though not all of them. The sample consists of 70,000 to 100,000 clones, over 70% of them appearing once. Time point noted: baseline, week 1 (first vaccination visit). Treatment of the sample: pre-vaccination baseline after standard-of-care therapy. Sequences were derived from PBMCs, sampled from a glioma patient treated with radiotherapy, temozolomide or both. These receptors came from a man between 40 and 49 years old with glioma. Some clones in this sample may be carry-over from other donors' samples.

In its sample, this clone was seen once. This chain uses TRBV5-4 with TRBJ1-1, with no clear D. The CDR3 totals 14 residues. CDR1 is SGHNT, CDR2 YYREEE, per germline (reference sequence). V shed 2 bases and J shed 0 bases, with 8 bases lying between them. The CDR3 here is CASSLSGLNTEAFF. DNA for the CDR3: TGTGCCAGCAGCTTATCGGGTTTGAACACTGAAGCTTTCTTT.

The chain is built from TRBV9 and TRBJ1-4, with a weak D call TRBD1 (5 bases). Trimming took 4 bases from V and 8 from J, leaving 18 bases between them. The germline V gene has CDR1 SGDLS and CDR2 YYNGEE. The CDR3 consists of 15 residues. Written as DNA, the CDR3 is TGTGCCAGCAGCACCCGGGGAGGGGTGGCGGAAAAACTGTTTTTT. Encoded protein: CASSTRGGVAEKLFF.

V is TRBV7-9 and J is TRBJ1-2, with D unclear. Germline CDR1 is SEHNR and CDR2 is FQNEAQ (reference sequence). CDR3 length: 13 residues. The V end was cut by 5 bases, the J end by 3 bases, with 10 bases between. CDR3 loop: CASSPETHYGYTF. CDR3 nucleotides: TGTGCCAGCAGCCCGGAGACACACTATGGCTACACCTTC.

The chain employs TRBV7-9 and TRBJ1-6, with 8 nucleotides matching TRBD1. Germline values: CDR1 SEHNR, CDR2 FQNEAQ (reference sequence). The CDR3 consists of 16 residues. V was clipped by 5 bases and J by 9 bases; unmatched bases: 12. The DNA for the CDR3 is TGTGCCAGCAGCCCTCAAGGACAGGGCCTTCCTTCACCCCTCCACTTT. Protein product: CASSPQGQGLPSPLHF.

This chain connects TRBV10-3 to TRBJ1-1; D possibly corresponds to TRBD1 (5 bases). V was clipped by 4 bases and J by 3 bases, with 15 bases between them. Per the germline V gene, CDR1 is ENHRY and CDR2 is SYGVKD. This CDR3 region has 15 residues. The CDR3 DNA is TGTGCCATCAGTGGAGTCTTAGGGGTATACACTGAAGCTTTCTTT. Its protein product is CAISGVLGVYTEAFF.

This chain connects TRBV6-5 to TRBJ2-7; D unclear. Trimming left V 2 bases short and J 2 bases short, with 10 bases between. The CDR3 is made up of 14 amino acids. Looked up from germline, CDR1 is MNHEY and CDR2 is SVGAGI. The CDR3 coding sequence is TGTGCCAGCAGTTACACGGACGCCACCTACGAGCAGTACTTC. This translates into CASSYTDATYEQYF.

The chain carries TRBV30 and TRBJ1-4; a weak D match, TRBD1 (6 bases). CDR1 is GTSNPN and CDR2 is SVGIG in the germline V gene (reference sequence). Trimming removed 1 base from V and 8 bases from J, with 11 bases in between. The CDR3 runs 13 residues. CDR3 protein: CAWSEGGDEKLFF. The DNA for the CDR3 is TGTGCCTGGAGTGAAGGGGGAGACGAAAAACTGTTTTTT.

A word on this clone: Other DNA sequences in the sample encode the same CDR3. The J gene is TRBJ2-1, the V gene TRBV2; D not certain. CDR1 is SNHLY, CDR2 FYNNEI, per germline. The V and J ends lost 7 bases and 7 bases respectively, with 5 bases between them. There are 10 residues in the CDR3. CDR3: CASTGNEQFF. The CDR3, as DNA: TGTGCCAGCACCGGTAATGAGCAGTTCTTC.

The chain is built from TRBV6-5 and TRBJ1-1; D unresolved. The V gene's germline CDR1 is MNHEY and CDR2 SVGAGI. V was trimmed by 6 bases and J by 7 bases, leaving 15 bases between them. The CDR3 is 13 residues long. The DNA of the CDR3 is TGTGCCAGCAGAAGGGCCGTAGGCGATGAAGCTTTCTTT. As protein: CASRRAVGDEAFF.

The rearrangement uses TRBV7-2 and TRBJ1-2, with D unclear. This CDR3 has 12 residues. CDR1 and CDR2 (germline): SGHTA, FQGNSA. V was shortened by 2 bases and J by 8 bases, with 9 bases between the two germline ends. The CDR3 spells CASSLRQRGYTF. The CDR3 DNA is TGTGCCAGCAGCTTACGCCAGCGAGGCTACACCTTC.

This chain links TRBV5-1 with TRBJ2-7, with TRBD1 identical over 7 bases. The CDR3 is 15 residues long. Looked up from germline, CDR1 is SGHRS and CDR2 is YFSETQ. J lost 4 bases, V lost 0 bases, and 7 bases had no gene match. In DNA, the CDR3 is TGCGCCAGCAGCTTGGGGCCAGGGGGAATGTACGAGCAGTACTTC. Its translation is CASSLGPGGMYEQYF.

The rearrangement joins TRBV15 to TRBJ1-5; the D gene is possibly TRBD1 (5 bases). Trimming shortened V by 3 bases and J by 2 bases, and 14 bases separated the two germline ends. This CDR3 is 16 amino acids long. Germline V CDR1 and CDR2: LNHNV, YYDKDF (reference sequence). The CDR3 spells CATSRGRGGGNQPQHF. The DNA of the CDR3 is TGTGCCACCAGCAGGGGCCGGGGCGGGGGCAATCAGCCCCAGCATTTT.

The rearrangement uses TRBV6-5 and TRBJ1-1, with TRBD1 as a possible D gene (5 bases). The CDR3 has 16 amino acids. Germline V gene data show CDR1 as MNHEY and CDR2 as SVGAGI. Trimming left V 0 bases short and J 2 bases short, with 13 bases between. CDR3 residues: CASSYSTVQPNTEAFF. The CDR3 coding sequence is TGTGCCAGCAGTTACTCGACAGTACAGCCTAACACTGAAGCTTTCTTT.

This chain connects TRBV29-1 to TRBJ1-1; 9 bases match TRBD1. CDR1 is SQVTM and CDR2 is ANQGSEA in the germline V gene. The CDR3 has 14 residues. Trimming took 7 bases from V and 5 from J; bases not matched to a gene: 11. The CDR3 bases are TGCAGCGCTAGAACTACAGGGGGCCGAACTGAAGCTTTCTTT. Residues: CSARTTGGRTEAFF.

This clone was observed a few times. The J gene is TRBJ1-2, the V gene TRBV5-6; D gene uncertain. Germline V gene data show CDR1 as SGHDT and CDR2 as YYEEEE. The CDR3 contains 14 residues. V gave up 1 base and J gave up 6 bases, with 13 bases separating them. The CDR3 nucleotides read TGTGCCAGCAGCTTGTTCAGTCACCTCAATGGCTACACCTTC. Translated, it gives CASSLFSHLNGYTF.

CDR3: CASSFTDHPGTGELFF. For the CDR3, the DNA is TGTGCCAGCAGCTTCACCGACCACCCCGGCACCGGGGAGCTGTTTTTT. V is TRBV5-6 and J is TRBJ2-2; D call uncertain. Germline CDR1 SGHDT, CDR2 YYEEEE. The CDR3 extends over 16 amino acids. V was pared by 2 bases and J by 4 bases, with 15 bases between.

J is TRBJ1-1 and V is TRBV10-2; the match to TRBD1 covers 9 bases. This CDR3 has 13 residues. Germline V gives CDR1 WSHSY, CDR2 SAAADI. Trimming at V came to 10 bases and at J to 4 bases, leaving 7 bases not matched to a gene. CDR3 residues: CAIQGAGTTEAFF. In nucleotides, the CDR3 is TGCGCCATACAGGGGGCTGGTACCACTGAAGCTTTCTTT.

This rearrangement joins TRBV7-9 to TRBJ1-4, with D unclear. The CDR3 extends over 14 amino acids. Deletions cut 4 bases from V and 4 bases from J, with 10 bases between. Germline CDR1 SEHNR, CDR2 FQNEAQ (reference sequence). CDR3 region: CASSSNKGNEKLFF. The CDR3, as DNA: TGTGCCAGCAGCTCTAACAAGGGTAATGAAAAACTGTTTTTT.

J is TRBJ1-4 and V is TRBV19; D is unclear. The length of the CDR3 is 14 residues. In germline, CDR1 is LNHDA, CDR2 SQIVND (reference sequence). Deletions cut 3 bases from V and 8 bases from J, with 13 bases between. The CDR3 here is CASSMNPSGEKLFF. Here the CDR3 DNA reads TGTGCCAGTAGTATGAACCCTTCGGGGGAAAAACTGTTTTTT.

The J gene is TRBJ2-7, the V gene TRBV9; TRBD2 might be the D (6 bases). Trimming removed 0 bases from V and 7 bases from J, with 17 bases in between. This CDR3 has 15 amino acids. Germline V gene sequence: CDR1 SGDLS, CDR2 YYNGEE. The CDR3 protein is CASSVGGTPWGEQYF. The CDR3 DNA is TGTGCCAGCAGCGTAGGCGGGACCCCATGGGGGGAGCAGTACTTC.

The chain employs TRBV6-1 and TRBJ1-5; D gene ambiguous. This CDR3 is 14 amino acids long. Germline V gene data show CDR1 as MNHNS and CDR2 as SASEGT. The ends were cut back, 6 bases at V and 3 bases at J, with 12 bases in the middle. The CDR3 here is CASRGGWYNQPQHF. As DNA, the CDR3 is TGTGCCAGCAGGGGAGGGTGGTACAATCAGCCCCAGCATTTT.

V usage is TRBV19 and J usage is TRBJ2-6, with 9 positions matching TRBD1. V lost 5 bases and J lost 2; bases outside the gene matches: 7. CDR1 is LNHDA, CDR2 SQIVND, per germline (reference sequence). The CDR3 runs 17 residues. For the CDR3, the DNA is TGTGCCAGTAGTCCAGGGACAGGGTTCCCTGGGGCCAACGTCCTGACTTTC. This translates into CASSPGTGFPGANVLTF.

The rearrangement links TRBV13 to TRBJ1-1; the match to TRBD1 covers 7 bases. Germline V CDR1 and CDR2: PRHDT, FYEKMQ (reference sequence). The J segment lost 9 bases and the V segment lost 5 bases, leaving 3 bases of the junction unmatched. The CDR3 has 11 residues. The CDR3 here is CASSRDSQAFF. CDR3 bases: TGTGCCAGCAGCCGGGACAGCCAAGCTTTCTTT. The variable domain in full, with the rest retrieved from reference TRBV13 and TRBJ1-1, is AAGVIQSPRHLIKEKRETATLKCYPIPRHDTVYWYQQGPGQDPQFLISFYEKMQSDKGSIPDRFSAQQFSDYHSELNMSSLELGDSALYFCASSRDSQAFFGQGTRLTVV.

This clone was detected a few times. This chain uses TRBV4-2 with TRBJ1-1, with D unresolved. Germline CDR1 reads LGHNA; CDR2 reads YNFKEQ. Trimming removed 0 bases from V and 1 base from J, with 3 bases in between. This CDR3 has 13 residues. CDR3 sequence: CASSQETNTEAFF. CDR3 DNA: TGTGCCAGCAGCCAAGAAACGAACACTGAAGCTTTCTTT.

The chain combines TRBV30 with TRBJ2-7; D may be TRBD2 (5 bases). The CDR3 has 13 amino acids. Germline V gene lookup returns CDR1 GTSNPN and CDR2 SVGIG (reference sequence). V gave up 0 bases and J gave up 2 bases, with 8 bases separating them. The CDR3 here is CAWSVLGTYEQYF. In DNA, the CDR3 is TGTGCCTGGAGTGTACTAGGGACCTACGAGCAGTACTTC. The complete variable domain, with remaining parts taken from reference TRBV30 and TRBJ2-7, reads SQTIHQWPATLVQPVGSPLSLECTVEGTSNPNLYWYRQAAGRGLQLLFYSVGIGQISSEVPQNLSASRPQDRQFILSSKKLLLSDSGFYLCAWSVLGTYEQYFGPGTRLTVT.

The CDR3 here is CASSLSPTNYGYTF. The CDR3 DNA reads as TGTGCCAGCAGTTTATCCCCTACTAACTATGGCTACACCTTC. V is TRBV27 and J is TRBJ1-2, with D hard to call. The CDR3 consists of 14 residues. Deletions cut 0 bases from V and 0 bases from J, with 5 bases between. From germline, CDR1 is MNHEY and CDR2 SMNVEV (reference sequence).

V is TRBV10-3 and J is TRBJ1-2, with D possibly matching TRBD1 (6 bases). V lost 3 bases to trimming and J lost 9 bases, with 11 bases between them. Germline V gene data show CDR1 as ENHRY and CDR2 as SYGVKD. The length of the CDR3 is 12 residues. This CDR3 reads CAISEGQNRYTF. The CDR3 region has the DNA TGTGCCATCAGTGAAGGACAGAACCGCTACACCTTC.

Only a few counts were recorded for this clone. This sequence joins TRBV6-1 and TRBJ1-5; a possible D gene is TRBD1 (5 bases). The CDR3 spans 14 residues. Trimming pared 2 bases from V and 2 bases from J, leaving 7 bases between. The V gene's germline CDR1 is MNHNS and CDR2 SASEGT. Here the CDR3 reads CASSEQGGNQPQHF. CDR3 DNA: TGTGCCAGCAGTGAACAGGGAGGCAATCAGCCCCAGCATTTT.

The chain has TRBV28 and TRBJ1-6; tentatively, D is TRBD1 (6 bases). The V end was cut by 4 bases, the J end by 5 bases, with 15 bases between. The germline CDR1 and CDR2 sequences are MDHEN and SYDVKM. The CDR3 length is 16 residues. CDR3 sequence reads: CASSSTGTLNNSPLHF. The CDR3 DNA sequence: TGTGCCAGCAGTTCCACCGGGACACTTAATAATTCACCCCTCCACTTT.

CDR3 DNA sequence: TGTGCCAGCAGTGGGGCCGGCGTATTTATCACCTACGAGCAGTACTTC. Amino acids: CASSGAGVFITYEQYF. This chain links TRBV2 with TRBJ2-7; D is undetermined. Looked up from germline, CDR1 is SNHLY and CDR2 is FYNNEI. With 4 bases removed from V and 2 bases from J, the gap between germline ends came to 18 bases. The CDR3 totals 16 residues.